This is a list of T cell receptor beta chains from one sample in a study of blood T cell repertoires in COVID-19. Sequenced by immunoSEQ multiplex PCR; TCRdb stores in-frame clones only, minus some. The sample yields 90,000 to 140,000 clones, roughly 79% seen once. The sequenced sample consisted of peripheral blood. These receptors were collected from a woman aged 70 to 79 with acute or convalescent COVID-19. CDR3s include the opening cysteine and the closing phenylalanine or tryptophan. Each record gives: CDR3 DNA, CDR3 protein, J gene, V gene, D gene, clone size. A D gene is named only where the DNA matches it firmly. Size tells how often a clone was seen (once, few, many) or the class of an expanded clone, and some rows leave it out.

CDR3 DNA: TGTGCCAGCAGCCCCCTCACAGGGGCCGGGGAGCTGTTTTTT
CDR3 protein: CASSPLTGAGELFF
J gene: TRBJ2-2
V gene: TRBV9
D gene: TRBD1
clone size: -

CDR3 DNA: TGTGCCAGCAGTGGGTTGAAGACAGTGAACACTGAAGCTTTCTTT
CDR3 protein: CASSGLKTVNTEAFF
J gene: TRBJ1-1
V gene: TRBV2
D gene: -
clone size: -

CDR3 DNA: TGTGCCACGAGGTGGGCAGGGGGCAATGAGCAGTTCTTC
CDR3 protein: CATRWAGGNEQFF
J gene: TRBJ2-1
V gene: TRBV6-5
D gene: TRBD1
clone size: -

CDR3 DNA: TGTGCCTGCCAGTCGGGACTAGCGGGACCAGATACGCAGTATTTT
CDR3 protein: CACQSGLAGPDTQYF
J gene: TRBJ2-3
V gene: TRBV24-1
D gene: TRBD2
clone size: -

CDR3 DNA: TGTGCCAGCAGCCTACAGGGGGCGCTAACTGAAGCTTTCTTT
CDR3 protein: CASSLQGALTEAFF
J gene: TRBJ1-1
V gene: TRBV6-2/TRBV6-3
D gene: TRBD1
clone size: -

CDR3 DNA: TGCGCCAACAGCAGAGGGACTAGCGGGGGGTTGGGCAATGAGCAGTTCTTC
CDR3 protein: CANSRGTSGGLGNEQFF
J gene: TRBJ2-1
V gene: TRBV5-1
D gene: TRBD2
clone size: -

CDR3 DNA: TGTGCCAGCAGTCCTAGACTAGCGTCGAATGAGCAGTTCTTC
CDR3 protein: CASSPRLASNEQFF
J gene: TRBJ2-1
V gene: TRBV28
D gene: TRBD2
clone size: -

CDR3 DNA: TGTGCCAGCAGCTCCCAGCGGGAGAGGCAAGAGACCCAGTACTTC
CDR3 protein: CASSSQRERQETQYF
J gene: TRBJ2-5
V gene: TRBV3-1/TRBV3-2
D gene: TRBD2
clone size: -

CDR3 DNA: TGCGCCAGCAGTGAGAGTTTCGGGAAGGCTGAAGCTTTCTTT
CDR3 protein: CASSESFGKAEAFF
J gene: TRBJ1-1
V gene: TRBV10-1
D gene: -
clone size: many

CDR3 DNA: TGTGCCAGCAGTGATGGCAGGGGGCCCTACGAGCAGTACTTC
CDR3 protein: CASSDGRGPYEQYF
J gene: TRBJ2-7
V gene: TRBV2
D gene: TRBD1
clone size: -

CDR3 DNA: TGTGCCAGCAGCCCAGGACACAGGGGCTTTTTGCTATACGAGCAGTACTTC
CDR3 protein: CASSPGHRGFLLYEQYF
J gene: TRBJ2-7
V gene: TRBV27
D gene: TRBD1
clone size: -

CDR3 DNA: TGTGCCAGCAGCCATAATACCGGGACAGCCACAGATACGCAGTATTTT
CDR3 protein: CASSHNTGTATDTQYF
J gene: TRBJ2-3
V gene: TRBV5-5
D gene: TRBD1
clone size: -

CDR3 DNA: TGTGCCAGCAGCTCTTGGGGAGGCACTGAAGCTTTCTTT
CDR3 protein: CASSSWGGTEAFF
J gene: TRBJ1-1
V gene: TRBV7-2
D gene: -
clone size: -

CDR3 DNA: TGTGCCAGCAGTGCACGACTAGCTTCCTACAATGAGCAGTTCTTC
CDR3 protein: CASSARLASYNEQFF
J gene: TRBJ2-1
V gene: TRBV2
D gene: TRBD2
clone size: -

CDR3 DNA: TGTGCCAGCAGCGTAGGGCCGGGAAATCAGCCCCAGCATTTT
CDR3 protein: CASSVGPGNQPQHF
J gene: TRBJ1-5
V gene: TRBV9
D gene: -
clone size: -

CDR3 DNA: TGCGCCAGCAGTGAGGACAGCTCTGGGGCCAACGTCCTGACTTTC
CDR3 protein: CASSEDSSGANVLTF
J gene: TRBJ2-6
V gene: TRBV10-2
D gene: -
clone size: -

CDR3 DNA: TGTGCCAGCAGCTTGGCCTTAGCGGGAGGTACCGGGGAGCTGTTTTTT
CDR3 protein: CASSLALAGGTGELFF
J gene: TRBJ2-2
V gene: TRBV5-5
D gene: TRBD2
clone size: -

CDR3 DNA: TGTGCCAGCAGCCTTATTAGGGCTCCCCGCCGGGGCTCCTACGAGCAGTACTTC
CDR3 protein: CASSLIRAPRRGSYEQYF
J gene: TRBJ2-7
V gene: TRBV7-8
D gene: -
clone size: -

CDR3 DNA: TGTGCCAGCAGTAGACACCGCTCTGGGGCCAACGTCCTGACTTTC
CDR3 protein: CASSRHRSGANVLTF
J gene: TRBJ2-6
V gene: TRBV6-5
D gene: -
clone size: -

CDR3 DNA: TGTGCCAGCAGCTTAGTGTCCGGTACTTCCTACAATGAGCAGTTCTTC
CDR3 protein: CASSLVSGTSYNEQFF
J gene: TRBJ2-1
V gene: TRBV7-9
D gene: -
clone size: -

CDR3 DNA: TGTGCCAGTACCGCCCTGGGAGCCGATGATAATCAGCCCCAGCATTTT
CDR3 protein: CASTALGADDNQPQHF
J gene: TRBJ1-5
V gene: TRBV19
D gene: -
clone size: -

CDR3 DNA: TGTGCCAGCAGTACAGGGGCGACAGGGCAAGGCTACACCTTC
CDR3 protein: CASSTGATGQGYTF
J gene: TRBJ1-2
V gene: TRBV27
D gene: TRBD1
clone size: -

CDR3 DNA: TGTGCCAGCAGCCAGGGGAGTCAGCCCCAGCATTTT
CDR3 protein: CASSQGSQPQHF
J gene: TRBJ1-5
V gene: TRBV28
D gene: -
clone size: few

CDR3 DNA: TGTGCCAGCAGCCTCCGGGACAACTCCTACGAGCAGTACTTC
CDR3 protein: CASSLRDNSYEQYF
J gene: TRBJ2-7
V gene: TRBV14
D gene: -
clone size: once

CDR3 DNA: TGTGCCATCAGTGACCCCGAGGCTAGCGGGAGGGCTGACAATGAGCAGTTCTTC
CDR3 protein: CAISDPEASGRADNEQFF
J gene: TRBJ2-1
V gene: TRBV10-3
D gene: TRBD2
clone size: -

CDR3 DNA: TGTGCCAGTCAAAGACAGGGGACGAAGGGCTACACCTTC
CDR3 protein: CASQRQGTKGYTF
J gene: TRBJ1-2
V gene: TRBV19
D gene: TRBD1
clone size: -

CDR3 DNA: TGTGCCAGCAGCTCCGGGGGGGGACTAGCGGGAAGAGAGACCCAGTACTTC
CDR3 protein: CASSSGGGLAGRETQYF
J gene: TRBJ2-5
V gene: TRBV7-9
D gene: TRBD2
clone size: -

CDR3 DNA: TGTGCCAGCAGCGTAGCTCCTTTGGGACAGGGGGCCAGGTCCTACGAGCAGTACTTC
CDR3 protein: CASSVAPLGQGARSYEQYF
J gene: TRBJ2-7
V gene: TRBV9
D gene: TRBD1
clone size: -

CDR3 DNA: TGTGCCAGCAGTTTATTAGCGAACACCGGGGAGCTGTTTTTT
CDR3 protein: CASSLLANTGELFF
J gene: TRBJ2-2
V gene: TRBV27
D gene: -
clone size: -

CDR3 DNA: TGTGCCAGCAGCCAAGATACGACAGGCTATAATTCACCCCTCCACTTT
CDR3 protein: CASSQDTTGYNSPLHF
J gene: TRBJ1-6
V gene: TRBV3-1/TRBV3-2
D gene: -
clone size: -

CDR3 DNA: TGTGCCAGCAGCCAAGATCTTGCGGGAGCACCACAGACGAACACCGGGGAGCTGTTTTTT
CDR3 protein: CASSQDLAGAPQTNTGELFF
J gene: TRBJ2-2
V gene: TRBV3-1/TRBV3-2
D gene: TRBD2
clone size: -

CDR3 DNA: TGTGCCAGCAGTAGATACAGGGACTCCTACGAGCAGTACTTC
CDR3 protein: CASSRYRDSYEQYF
J gene: TRBJ2-7
V gene: TRBV6-6
D gene: -
clone size: -